This TCR beta chain was retrieved from a study of radiotherapy plus CTLA-4 blockade in lung cancer. Measured with immunoSEQ multiplex PCR; TCRdb has only the in-frame clones, and not every one. Of roughly 69,000 clones in the sample, approximately 76% are singletons; the top ten hold roughly 15%. Trimming cost V 2 bases and J 4 bases, with 6 bases left between them. Germline values: CDR1 SGHNT, CDR2 YYREEE (reference sequence). The CDR3 has 12 amino acids. The TCR sequence derives from a human donor with non-small cell lung cancer whose response to radiotherapy plus ipilimumab could not be evaluated. Some clones in this sample may be carry-over from other donors' samples. The genes are TRBV5-4 and TRBJ1-1, with D possibly TRBD1 on 5 matching bases. The material was peripheral blood, obtained from a patient treated with radiotherapy plus ipilimumab. DNA for the CDR3: TGTGCCAGCAGCTTCGGGGGCACTGAAGCTTTCTTT. Translating gives CASSFGGTEAFF.